These 18 T cell receptor beta chains share one sample of origin, sequenced in a study of cytomegalovirus exposure and HLA in healthy donors. Vbeta (60) and Jbeta (13) primers were used in the PCR. Profiled with immunoSEQ multiplex PCR; TCRdb holds only in-frame clones, not every one. The sample lists some 97,000 clones; about 74% were seen once. Sequenced input: PBMCs. These receptors all come from a young woman in good health and CMV-seropositive.

The rearrangement uses TRBV7-2 and TRBJ2-7; 8 bases map to TRBD1. This CDR3 is 15 amino acids long. V shed 2 bases, J shed 2 bases, and the junction held 5 bases outside the gene matches. Germline CDR1 and CDR2: SGHTA and FQGNSA. CDR3 loop: CASSLFGTGPYEQYF. The CDR3, as DNA: TGTGCCAGCAGCTTATTTGGGACAGGTCCCTACGAGCAGTACTTC.

The chain uses TRBV28 and TRBJ2-7; D may be TRBD1 (6 bases). V lost 8 bases and J lost 6, with 20 bases in between. CDR3 length equals 14 residues. Germline V gives CDR1 MDHEN, CDR2 SYDVKM. CDR3 nucleotide sequence: TGTGCCAGCTGGGGTGCAGGACGAGGGGGCGAGCAGTACTTC. Residues: CASWGAGRGGEQYF.

This chain joins TRBV5-6 and TRBJ2-1; 7 bases match TRBD1. Germline V gives CDR1 SGHDT, CDR2 YYEEEE. V lost 4 bases and J lost 2; bases outside the gene matches: 9. This CDR3 region has 16 residues. CDR3 amino acids: CASSLLTGTAYNEQFF. CDR3 DNA sequence: TGTGCCAGCAGCCTGCTGACCGGGACAGCCTACAATGAGCAGTTCTTC.

This clone was recorded only once. The V gene is TRBV7-3, the J gene TRBJ1-1, with 8 bases matching TRBD1. The CDR3 runs to 14 residues. Germline V lookup: CDR1 SGHTA, CDR2 FQGTGA. V was clipped by 4 bases and J by 4 bases; unmatched bases: 5. As DNA, the CDR3 is TGTGCCAGCAGCTCGACAGGGGCGGGCACTGAAGCTTTCTTT. Translation gives CASSSTGAGTEAFF.

The chain links TRBV27 to TRBJ1-5; D may be TRBD1 (5 bases). Looked up from germline, CDR1 is MNHEY and CDR2 is SMNVEV (reference sequence). Trimming cost V 4 bases and J 6 bases, with 13 bases left between them. The CDR3 runs 14 residues. The CDR3 DNA reads TGTGCCAGCAGTTCCGGCAGGGCTATTCAGCCCCAGCATTTT. Translating gives CASSSGRAIQPQHF.

The chain uses TRBV9 and TRBJ2-5, with 7 positions matching TRBD2. The CDR3 extends over 14 amino acids. The V segment lost 0 bases and the J segment 2 bases; nucleotides outside the gene matches: 1. Germline V gene data show CDR1 as SGDLS and CDR2 as YYNGEE. CDR3 in DNA: TGTGCCAGCAGCGTAGGACTAGCTCAAGAGACCCAGTACTTC. Translating gives CASSVGLAQETQYF.

The chain recombines TRBV6-5 with TRBJ2-7; D is possibly TRBD2 (6 bases). V was trimmed by 2 bases and J by 3 bases, leaving 11 bases between them. CDR3 length: 14 amino acids. Germline CDR1 reads MNHEY; CDR2 reads SVGAGI. The CDR3 region is CASSYGPGSYEQYF. CDR3 nucleotide sequence: TGTGCCAGCAGTTACGGCCCCGGGAGCTACGAGCAGTACTTC.

In regard to this clone: Other DNA sequences in the sample encode the same CDR3. This rearrangement joins TRBV27 to TRBJ2-1; 11 bases agree with TRBD1. This CDR3 contains 15 residues. CDR1 MNHEY and CDR2 SMNVEV come from the germline V gene (reference sequence). The V gene end was trimmed by 5 bases and the J gene end by 4 bases; junction bases not matched to a gene: 4. CDR3 amino acids: CASSPGTGGYNEQFF. DNA of the CDR3: TGTGCCAGCAGTCCCGGGACAGGGGGGTACAATGAGCAGTTCTTC.

V and J are TRBV6-5 and TRBJ2-7; D unclear. Germline CDR1 is MNHEY and CDR2 is SVGAGI. V lost 2 bases, J lost 0 bases, and 8 bases lay in between. The CDR3 runs 14 residues. The CDR3 DNA follows: TGTGCCAGCAGTTACATCTCTAGCTCCTACGAGCAGTACTTC. Amino acid sequence: CASSYISSSYEQYF.

This clone was found once. This chain links TRBV10-2 with TRBJ1-1; 9 bases map to TRBD1. This CDR3 spans 13 amino acids. The V gene's germline CDR1 is WSHSY and CDR2 SAAADI. V dropped 11 bases and J dropped 6; count of bases not matched to a gene: 10. CDR3 amino acids: CAGRRGTGPEAFF. The CDR3 bases are TGCGCCGGCCGGCGGGGGACAGGGCCTGAAGCTTTCTTT.

This clone was recorded only once. The chain employs TRBV30 and TRBJ1-1, with TRBD1 identical over 7 bases. Germline CDR1 is GTSNPN and CDR2 is SVGIG (reference sequence). The junction had 7 bases not matched to a gene; V was cut back by 3 bases and J by 0 bases. The CDR3 consists of 15 residues. The CDR3 sequence is CAWRRDSFMNTEAFF. DNA of the CDR3: TGTGCCTGGAGAAGGGACAGCTTTATGAACACTGAAGCTTTCTTT.

Only a few counts were recorded for this clone. J is TRBJ2-3 and V is TRBV6-1; D remains unclear. V was clipped by 4 bases and J by 6 bases, with 20 bases between them. Germline V gene lookup returns CDR1 MNHNS and CDR2 SASEGT. This CDR3 has 16 amino acids. The CDR3 protein is CASSVPHSTHIDTQYF. CDR3 in DNA: TGTGCCAGCAGTGTTCCCCATTCGACACACATCGATACGCAGTATTTT.

V gene TRBV29-1 combines with J gene TRBJ2-1, with TRBD2 identical over 8 bases. The CDR3 spans 12 residues. J was trimmed by 6 bases and V by 8 bases; bases with no gene match: 6. CDR1 and CDR2 from the germline V gene are SQVTM and ANQGSEA. The CDR3 bases are TGCAGCCCAGCGGCGGGGGGCAATGAGCAGTTCTTC. It codes for CSPAAGGNEQFF.

The chain combines TRBV5-6 with TRBJ1-1; D possibly corresponds to TRBD1 (5 bases). The CDR3 length is 12 residues. Germline V lookup: CDR1 SGHDT, CDR2 YYEEEE. Between the trimmed V and J ends, which lost 4 bases and 6 bases, there was a span of 10 bases. In DNA, the CDR3 is TGTGCCAGCAGCCGAGGGGAGGCTGAAGCTTTCTTT. This gives the protein CASSRGEAEAFF.

The gene calls are TRBV9 and TRBJ2-3; TRBD1 might be the D (6 bases). CDR1 and CDR2 from the germline V gene are SGDLS and YYNGEE. The CDR3 is 16 amino acids. V was cut by 0 bases and J by 0 bases, with 11 bases left in between. The CDR3 here is CASSVVGATSTDTQYF. The CDR3 DNA sequence: TGTGCCAGCAGCGTAGTGGGGGCTACTAGCACAGATACGCAGTATTTT.

V and J are TRBV7-9 and TRBJ2-2, with TRBD2 identical over 10 bases. The CDR3 consists of 16 residues. V trimming: 5 bases; J trimming: 1 base; junction bases outside the gene matches: 4. CDR1 SEHNR and CDR2 FQNEAQ come from the germline V gene (reference sequence). In DNA, the CDR3 is TGTGCCAGCAGCGCCGGACTAGCGGAGAACACCGGGGAGCTGTTTTTT. This sequence encodes CASSAGLAENTGELFF.

A single count supports this clone. The chain has TRBV18 and TRBJ1-4, with 9 positions matching TRBD1. With 1 base clipped from V and 5 bases from J, the junction kept 8 bases outside the gene matches. From germline, CDR1 is KGHSH and CDR2 LQKENI. The CDR3 length is 17 residues. This CDR3 reads CASSPLSSGQGNEKLFF. The CDR3 DNA is TGTGCCAGCTCACCACTAAGCTCGGGACAGGGAAATGAAAAACTGTTTTTT.

In DNA, the CDR3 is TGTGCCAGCAGTTTGGCCGTGTTGGAAGCTTTCTTT. Its translation: CASSLAVLEAFF. The V and J genes are TRBV28 and TRBJ1-1; no definite D call. This CDR3 contains 12 residues. Germline V CDR1 and CDR2: MDHEN, SYDVKM. V was clipped by 3 bases and J by 8 bases, with 10 bases between them.